This T cell receptor (beta chain) was retrieved from a study of CD8 T cells in ankylosing spondylitis. Study observations and caveats: Disease-associated clones were CD8+ and fairly uncommon in peripheral blood. Reportedly, disease-linked clones are significantly enriched in ankylosing spondylitis patients' matched synovial fluid. A TCR beta motif made of under 10 highly homologous variants seemed typical of ankylosing spondylitis blood.

The sample holds many counts of this clonotype. The antigen remains undetermined. TCRdb re-called the 5' RACE reads with MiXCR, one entry per CDR3 protein. The profile shows around 210,000 distinct CDR3 sequences, under 8.5% of them singletons. Germline-derived CDR1 and CDR2 are MNHEY and SVGAGI. V shed 4 bases, J shed 0 bases, and the junction held 1 base outside the gene matches. CDR3 length equals 15 residues. The receptor was derived from a female donor with ankylosing spondylitis or in good health (not recorded which). The chain couples TRBV6-5 to TRBJ1-5, with 9 bases aligning to TRBD1. Input material: blood, either unsorted or a sorted T cell fraction (not recorded which). The CDR3 is CASSWGQGSNQPQHF. Here the CDR3 DNA reads TGTGCCAGCAGTTGGGGACAGGGTAGCAATCAGCCCCAGCATTTT.